This T cell receptor beta chain was found in a study of shared clonotypes between healthy human individuals. Profiling relied on immunoSEQ multiplex PCR, and the TCRdb table lists in-frame clones only, not all of them. The profile shows 2 million to 3 million clones, 93% of them singletons. Trimming removed 4 bases from V and 4 bases from J; junction bases left unmatched: 14. This CDR3 spans 17 amino acids. CDR1 MDHEN and CDR2 SYDVKM come from the germline V gene. The TCR sequence derives from a man aged 18 to 30 in good health. Some clones in this sample may be carry-over from other donors' samples. The J gene is TRBJ2-5, the V gene TRBV28; TRBD2 matches 8 bases. Sequencing input: naive CD4+ T cells from PBMCs. Regarding subset: CD45RA+ positively selected. The DNA of the CDR3 is TGTGCCAGCAGTTCCCCCGGGGGAGCGGGAGAGGGAGAGACCCAGTACTTC. This encodes CASSSPGGAGEGETQYF.